This T cell receptor beta chain derives from a study of blood T cell repertoires in COVID-19. Study details: Spain, Italy and the United States supplied samples that represented acute and convalescent COVID-19.

Method: immunoSEQ multiplex PCR; TCRdb's copy keeps in-frame clones and lacks some. The repertoire holds approximately 100,000 clones, with 70% to 90% as singletons. The CDR3 contains 14 residues. V was pared by 5 bases and J by 8 bases, with 15 bases between. Germline V gene data show CDR1 as MNHEY and CDR2 as SMNVEV (reference sequence). Sample: peripheral blood. The chain is built from TRBV27 and TRBJ1-4; no firm D call. This TCR was sampled from a human donor with COVID-19, enrolled during active disease. The donor label of this sample is uncertain. CDR3 in amino acids: CASSPLVGGEKLFF. DNA of the CDR3: TGTGCCAGCAGTCCCCTGGTTGGAGGAGAAAAACTGTTTTTT. Filled out from reference TRBV27 and TRBJ1-4, the complete variable domain reads EAQVTQNPRYLITVTGKKLTVTCSQNMNHEYMSWYRQDPGLGLRQIYYSMNVEVTDKGDVPEGYKVSRKEKRNFPLILESPSPNQTSLYFCASSPLVGGEKLFFGSGTQLSVL.